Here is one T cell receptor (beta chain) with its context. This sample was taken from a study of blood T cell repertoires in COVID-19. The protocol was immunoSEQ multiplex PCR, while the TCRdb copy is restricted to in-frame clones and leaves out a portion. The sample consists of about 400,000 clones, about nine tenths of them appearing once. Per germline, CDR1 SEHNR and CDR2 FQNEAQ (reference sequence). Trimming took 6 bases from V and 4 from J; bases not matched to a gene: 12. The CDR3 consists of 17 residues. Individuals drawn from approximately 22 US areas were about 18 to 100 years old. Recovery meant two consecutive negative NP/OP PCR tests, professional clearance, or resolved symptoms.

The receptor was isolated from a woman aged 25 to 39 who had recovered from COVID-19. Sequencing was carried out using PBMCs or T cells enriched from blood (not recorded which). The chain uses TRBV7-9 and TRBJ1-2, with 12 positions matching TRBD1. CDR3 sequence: CASRTSGTGGFSYGYTF. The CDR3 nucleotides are TGTGCCAGCAGAACTTCCGGGACAGGGGGCTTTAGCTATGGCTACACCTTC. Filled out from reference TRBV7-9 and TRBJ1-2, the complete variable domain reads DTGVSQNPRHKITKRGQNVTFRCDPISEHNRLYWYRQTLGQGPEFLTYFQNEAQLEKSRLLSDRFSAERPKGSFSTLEIQRTEQGDSAMYLCASRTSGTGGFSYGYTFGSGTRLTVV.